This TCR beta chain was recovered during a study of vaccination effects on CD4 cells after COVID-19. Following culture for about 11 days, CD4+ T cells were isolated. Everyone in the study got two shots of either the BNT162b2 or mRNA-1273 vaccine. About this clone itself: The antigen is not known.

Assay used: immunoSEQ multiplex PCR; TCRdb lists only in-frame clones, some missing. The sample consists of about 45,000 clones, 55% to 85% of them appearing once. Between the trimmed V and J ends, which lost 4 bases and 2 bases, there was a span of 15 bases. This CDR3 spans 15 amino acids. Germline V gene data show CDR1 as SGHTS and CDR2 as YDEGEE. The clonotype comes from a human donor who received a COVID-19 vaccine. The chain links TRBV5-8 to TRBJ2-5; D unresolved. The material sequenced was CD4+ T cells from PBMCs cultured without peptide, taken after COVID-19 vaccination. The CDR3 DNA follows: TGTGCCAGCAGCATGGGCTCCGTGGGACAAGAGACCCAGTACTTC. This translates into CASSMGSVGQETQYF.